In its sample, the clone carrying this T cell receptor (beta chain) was seen once. The data stem from a study of blood T cell repertoires in COVID-19. TCRdb's table, derived via immunoSEQ multiplex PCR, lists solely in-frame clones and lacks some. The sample comprises 220,000 or so clones, 92% of which are singletons, and 0.75% to 1% rests with the top ten. Enrolment of Seattle patients took place during active infection, and they were followed longitudinally. Germline V gene sequence: CDR1 SGHNT, CDR2 YENEEA. This CDR3 comprises 16 residues. With 6 bases clipped from V and 4 bases from J, the junction kept 9 bases outside the gene matches.

This sequence was found in a man aged 55 to 70 with COVID-19, enrolled during active disease. Material for sequencing was peripheral blood. This rearrangement joins TRBV11-3 to TRBJ2-2, with TRBD2 matching 9 bases. The DNA of the CDR3 is TGTGCCAGCAGTCCTTTAGCGGGAGAGGCCACCGGGGAGCTGTTTTTT. It yields the protein CASSPLAGEATGELFF.